The entry that follows covers one T cell receptor (beta chain) sequence. Its antigen is unknown. This specimen belongs to a study of shared clonotypes between healthy human individuals. Study-wide results and limits: The researchers took only blood, and tissue repertoires probably look different.

Between the trimmed V and J ends, which lost 6 bases and 9 bases, there was a span of 6 bases. This CDR3 has 10 residues. CDR1 LNHDA and CDR2 SQIVND come from the germline V gene (reference sequence). Per the original data handling: ImmunoSEQ junction-only sequences lacked quality scores, so their filtering differed. Produced via immunoSEQ multiplex PCR; TCRdb's table is partial and in-frame only. V and J calls and clone size are given by that table; D and trimming were obtained from the DNA. The data show approximately 500,000 clones, 60% to 80% seen once. Source material: PBMCs. This chain links TRBV19 with TRBJ1-5; no reliable D call. This sequence originates from a woman in her forties in good health. Some clones in this sample may be carry-over from other donors' samples. The CDR3 spells CASSWGPQHF. CDR3 in DNA: TGTGCCAGTAGCTGGGGGCCCCAGCATTTT. Complete variable domain (other parts from reference TRBV19 and TRBJ1-5): DGGITQSPKYLFRKEGQNVTLSCEQNLNHDAMYWYRQDPGQGLRLIYYSQIVNDFQKGDIAEGYSVSREKKESFPLTVTSAQKNPTAFYLCASSWGPQHFGDGTRLSIL.